Below are 10 T cell receptor beta chains sequenced from a single sample in a study of beta chain features in type 1 diabetes. Expressed TCRB transcripts were sequenced after all isolated RNA was converted to cDNA. The assay was immunoSEQ multiplex PCR, and TCRdb's table has in-frame clones only and misses some. Here the sample spans 900,000 or so clones, roughly 17% being singletons. Material for sequencing was naive CD4+ T cells from blood. The source of these receptors is a woman younger than 35 in good health.

This chain connects TRBV18 to TRBJ2-5; no clear D. The CDR3 is 15 residues long. Germline V gene data show CDR1 as KGHSH and CDR2 as LQKENI. The V end was cut by 2 bases, the J end by 2 bases, with 12 bases between. CDR3 loop: CASSPRATIQETQYF. CDR3 in DNA: TGTGCCAGCTCACCAAGGGCAACCATTCAAGAGACCCAGTACTTC.

This rearrangement joins TRBV7-9 to TRBJ1-5; D gene uncertain. Germline CDR1 SEHNR, CDR2 FQNEAQ (reference sequence). The CDR3 is made up of 14 amino acids. Between the trimmed V and J ends, which lost 5 bases and 5 bases, there was a span of 13 bases. This chain's CDR3 is CASSLMDGDQPQHF. The CDR3 coding sequence is TGTGCCAGCAGCCTCATGGACGGAGATCAGCCCCAGCATTTT.

Only a few counts were recorded for this clone. This chain joins TRBV7-3 and TRBJ2-1; a possible D gene is TRBD1 (6 bases). The length of the CDR3 is 15 residues. Trimming took 2 bases from V and 4 from J, leaving 12 bases between them. CDR1 and CDR2 (germline): SGHTA, FQGTGA. CDR3 protein: CASSLLGTSYNEQFF. The CDR3 DNA reads TGTGCCAGCAGCTTATTAGGGACATCATACAATGAGCAGTTCTTC.

This sequence joins TRBV18 and TRBJ2-7, with unresolved D. The CDR3 is 16 amino acids. CDR1 is KGHSH and CDR2 is LQKENI in the germline V gene. V was trimmed by 0 bases and J by 4 bases, leaving 16 bases between them. CDR3 nucleotide sequence: TGTGCCAGCTCACCACCGTATAACTCTCGCCTATACGAGCAGTACTTC. It yields the protein CASSPPYNSRLYEQYF.

The chain uses TRBV20-1 and TRBJ2-3, with D possibly being TRBD2 (5 bases). The germline V and J ends were trimmed by 6 bases and 9 bases, with 13 bases remaining between them. CDR3 size: 11 residues. The germline V gene has CDR1 DFQATT and CDR2 SNEGSKA (reference sequence). In DNA form, the CDR3 reads TGCAGTGCACCGATCACTAGGACGCAGTATTTT. It yields the protein CSAPITRTQYF.

The rearrangement links TRBV7-3 to TRBJ2-3, with 9 bases that match TRBD2. The length of the CDR3 is 15 residues. The germline V gene has CDR1 SGHTA and CDR2 FQGTGA. V lost 5 bases and J lost 0; bases outside the gene matches: 3. The CDR3: CASSPSGTSTDTQYF. CDR3 nucleotides: TGTGCCAGCAGCCCTAGCGGGACTAGCACAGATACGCAGTATTTT.

This clone was detected only a few times. The chain links TRBV9 to TRBJ1-1; TRBD1 matches at 11 bases. From germline, CDR1 is SGDLS and CDR2 YYNGEE. This CDR3 is 15 amino acids long. V trimming: 3 bases; J trimming: 5 bases; junction bases outside the gene matches: 6. The CDR3 loop is CASSARGQGDTEAFF. The CDR3 DNA follows: TGTGCCAGCAGCGCGAGGGGACAGGGGGATACTGAAGCTTTCTTT.

The rearrangement links TRBV11-2 to TRBJ2-1, with 9 positions matching TRBD1. Per germline, CDR1 SGHAT and CDR2 FQNNGV. The V segment lost 4 bases and the J segment 4 bases; nucleotides outside the gene matches: 11. The CDR3 length is 17 residues. The CDR3 DNA is TGTGCCAGCAGCTCGAGACTGGGACAGGGCTTATACAATGAGCAGTTCTTC. This translates into CASSSRLGQGLYNEQFF.

Comment on this clone: Other DNA sequences from this sample encode an identical CDR3 as well. This rearrangement joins TRBV27 to TRBJ1-5; D unclear. Germline CDR1 reads MNHEY; CDR2 reads SMNVEV (reference sequence). V shed 5 bases and J shed 2 bases, with 13 bases lying between them. The CDR3 contains 15 residues. DNA of the CDR3: TGTGCCAGCAGTACCGTGGGGTTAGGCAATCAGCCCCAGCATTTT. Its translation is CASSTVGLGNQPQHF.

The chain uses TRBV5-4 and TRBJ2-3; D not certain. Germline assignment: CDR1 SGHNT and CDR2 YYREEE (reference sequence). Trimming removed 0 bases at V and 7 bases at J, with 15 bases between. This CDR3 has 15 amino acids. The CDR3 loop is CASSLVGLATNTQYF. CDR3 nucleotides: TGTGCCAGCAGCTTGGTCGGGTTGGCCACGAATACGCAGTATTTT.